This passage covers 4 T cell receptor beta chains from one sample sequenced in a study of somatic mutations in cytotoxic T cells in rheumatoid arthritis. Repertoires were generated with immunoSEQ multiplex PCR, while TCRdb's copy carries only in-frame clones and drops some. The table records 15,000 to 20,000 clones, 80% of them present only once. The source material was CD8+ T cells sorted from blood. The receptors were sampled from an adult with rheumatoid arthritis.

The chain has TRBV11-2 and TRBJ2-1; TRBD1 matches 7 bases. CDR1 is SGHAT, CDR2 FQNNGV, per germline. The CDR3 extends over 19 amino acids. V lost 5 bases to trimming and J lost 1 base; unmatched junction nucleotides: 17. The CDR3 region is CASSRSKGSGTASYNEQFF. CDR3 sequence (DNA): TGTGCCAGCAGCAGATCTAAGGGGTCAGGGACAGCTTCCTACAATGAGCAGTTCTTC.

The J gene is TRBJ1-2, the V gene TRBV19; 8 bases align to TRBD1. V shed 0 bases and J 0 bases; nucleotides not matched to a gene: 6. The germline CDR1 and CDR2 sequences are LNHDA and SQIVND (reference sequence). The CDR3 runs to 17 residues. The CDR3 spells CASSIEGTGVPNYGYTF. The CDR3 region has the DNA TGTGCCAGTAGTATAGAAGGGACAGGAGTACCTAACTATGGCTACACCTTC. The full variable domain, its missing parts supplied by reference TRBV19 and TRBJ1-2, is DGGITQSPKYLFRKEGQNVTLSCEQNLNHDAMYWYRQDPGQGLRLIYYSQIVNDFQKGDIAEGYSVSREKKESFPLTVTSAQKNPTAFYLCASSIEGTGVPNYGYTFGSGTRLTVV.

The V gene is TRBV27, the J gene TRBJ1-1, with D unclear. This CDR3 is built from 13 residues. CDR1 MNHEY and CDR2 SMNVEV come from the germline V gene (reference sequence). Trimming shortened V by 1 base and J by 1 base, and 4 bases separated the two germline ends. The CDR3 DNA is TGTGCCAGCAGTTTATTCAAGAACACTGAAGCTTTCTTT. It yields the protein CASSLFKNTEAFF.

The chain employs TRBV5-1 and TRBJ1-1, with TRBD1 matching over 10 bases. Germline CDR1 and CDR2: SGHRS and YFSETQ. V trimming: 4 bases; J trimming: 5 bases; junction bases outside the gene matches: 11. This CDR3 is 16 amino acids long. The CDR3 DNA reads TGCGCCAGCAGCCTGGACAGGGGGAGGGTGTGGACTGAAGCTTTCTTT. Amino acid sequence: CASSLDRGRVWTEAFF. Variable domain in full (rest from reference TRBV5-1 and TRBJ1-1): KAGVTQTPRYLIKTRGQQVTLSCSPISGHRSVSWYQQTPGQGLQFLFEYFSETQRNKGNFPGRFSGRQFSNSRSEMNVSTLELGDSALYLCASSLDRGRVWTEAFFGQGTRLTVV.